Below, 3 T cell receptor beta chains from the same sample are listed, as sequenced in a study of OX40 agonist ivuxolimab in advanced cancers. Library method: the immunoSEQ multiplex PCR assay. TCRdb carries this immuneACCESS record with in-frame sequences only. Its versions omit some clonotypes, under half of them owing to an unresolved V gene in the studies checked, with the rest unexplained. This sample holds roughly 76,000 clones; 75% to 90% were observed only once. Of the sample, 5% to 7% is held by the ten largest clones. Sequencing was performed on CD4+ or CD8+ T cells sorted from blood, taken in a trial of the OX40 agonist ivuxolimab. These receptors all come from an adult with an advanced solid tumor such as melanoma, head and neck, liver or kidney cancer.

The chain is built from TRBV7-9 and TRBJ1-1; 7 bases agree with TRBD1. CDR3 length equals 14 residues. The ends lost 6 bases at V and 4 bases at J; junction bases unmatched: 8. Germline CDR1 is SEHNR and CDR2 is FQNEAQ (reference sequence). The CDR3 DNA is TGTGCCAGCAGAACCCCGGGACAGTCCACTGAAGCTTTCTTT. It codes for CASRTPGQSTEAFF.

The chain uses TRBV10-1 and TRBJ2-2; TRBD2 matches 11 bases. From germline, CDR1 is WNHNN and CDR2 SYGVQD (reference sequence). The CDR3 consists of 14 residues. J gave up 6 bases and V 6 bases, and 3 bases lay outside the gene matches. CDR3 bases: TGCGCCAGCAGGGCTAGCGGGAGGTCCGGGGAGCTGTTTTTT. This gives the protein CASRASGRSGELFF.

The rearrangement links TRBV5-6 to TRBJ1-1, with D maybe TRBD1 (5 bases). Trimming left V 4 bases short and J 0 bases short, with 10 bases between. The germline V gene has CDR1 SGHDT and CDR2 YYEEEE. The CDR3 totals 14 residues. CDR3 DNA sequence: TGTGCCAGCAGCCAAGGACACTTGAACACTGAAGCTTTCTTT. Protein sequence: CASSQGHLNTEAFF.